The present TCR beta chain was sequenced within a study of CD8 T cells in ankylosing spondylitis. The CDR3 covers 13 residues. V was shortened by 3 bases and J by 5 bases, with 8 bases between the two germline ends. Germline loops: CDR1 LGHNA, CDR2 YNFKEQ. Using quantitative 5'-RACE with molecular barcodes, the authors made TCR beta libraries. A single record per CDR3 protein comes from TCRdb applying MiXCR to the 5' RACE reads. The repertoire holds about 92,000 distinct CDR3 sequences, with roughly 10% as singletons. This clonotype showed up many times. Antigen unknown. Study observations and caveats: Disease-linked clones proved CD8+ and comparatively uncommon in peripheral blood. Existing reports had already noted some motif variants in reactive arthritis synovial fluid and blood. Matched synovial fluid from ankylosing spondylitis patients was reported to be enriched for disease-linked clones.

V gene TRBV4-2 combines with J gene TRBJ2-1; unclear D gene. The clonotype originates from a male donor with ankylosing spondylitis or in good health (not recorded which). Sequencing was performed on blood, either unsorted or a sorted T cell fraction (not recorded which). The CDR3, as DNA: TGTGCCAGCAGCCAGCGACTTAACAATGAGCAGTTCTTC. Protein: CASSQRLNNEQFF.